The 31 T cell receptor beta chains in this list originate from one sample, sequenced in a study of T cells in Graves' hyperthyroidism and ophthalmopathy. It was RNA transcripts that yielded the amplified TCR beta CDR3 regions. The primer set for the first-round RT-PCR of the TCR CDR3 was HTBI. TCRdb itself ran the multiplex PCR reads through MiXCR, one entry per CDR3 protein. The sample carries roughly 700,000 distinct CDR3 sequences, 12% to 15% recorded once. Sequenced sample: blood. All receptors come from a woman between 18 and 29 years old with Graves' hyperthyroidism.

A note on this clonotype: A clone one base away is much larger, so this may be a read error. The genes are TRBV11-2 and TRBJ2-7; D perhaps matches TRBD1 (6 bases). Deletions cut 2 bases from V and 7 bases from J, with 15 bases between. This CDR3 contains 14 residues. Per the germline V gene, CDR1 is SGHAT and CDR2 is FQNNGV. The CDR3 nucleotides read TGTGCCAGCAGCTTAAGTTACAGGGCTGATGAGCAGTACTTC. This encodes CASSLSYRADEQYF.

Only a few counts were recorded for this clonotype. The chain recombines TRBV19 with TRBJ2-4, with a possible D match to TRBD2 (5 bases). Per germline, CDR1 LNHDA and CDR2 SQIVND (reference sequence). V shed 3 bases and J shed 1 base, with 16 bases lying between them. This CDR3 comprises 17 residues. The CDR3 loop reads CASSINRLRRAKNIQYF. CDR3 coding DNA: TGTGCCAGTAGTATTAACCGATTGAGGAGGGCCAAAAACATTCAGTACTTC. Full variable domain (missing parts from reference TRBV19 and TRBJ2-4): DGGITQSPKYLFRKEGQNVTLSCEQNLNHDAMYWYRQDPGQGLRLIYYSQIVNDFQKGDIAEGYSVSREKKESFPLTVTSAQKNPTAFYLCASSINRLRRAKNIQYFGAGTRLSVL.

The rearrangement links TRBV3-1 to TRBJ2-3; possibly TRBD2 for D (6 bases). V dropped 0 bases and J dropped 13 bases, with 17 bases sitting between them. The CDR3 has 14 amino acids. Germline CDR1 and CDR2: LGHDT and YNNKEL (reference sequence). DNA of the CDR3: TGTGCCAGCAGCCAAGAGGGATCCGGGACTGCAGAGTATTTT. It codes for CASSQEGSGTAEYF.

The V call is TRBV3-1, the J call TRBJ2-1; TRBD2 agrees at 9 bases. The CDR3 loop spans 16 amino acids. The V gene's germline CDR1 is LGHDT and CDR2 YNNKEL (reference sequence). Germline trimming cut 1 base from V and 5 bases from J; bases unmatched to any gene: 6. Here the CDR3 reads CASSQVAGVSHNEQFF. CDR3 DNA: TGTGCCAGCAGCCAAGTAGCGGGAGTATCCCACAATGAGCAGTTCTTC.

The chain recombines TRBV6-2 or TRBV6-3 with TRBJ2-3; D is possibly TRBD1 (6 bases). CDR3 length equals 14 residues. Germline loops: CDR1 MNHEY, CDR2 SVGEGT. V lost 5 bases to trimming and J lost 1 base, with 10 bases between them. The CDR3 DNA sequence: TGTGCCAGCAGTAACAGGGACCGCACAGATACGCAGTATTTT. As protein: CASSNRDRTDTQYF.

This clonotype was seen more than once but under ten times. The J gene is TRBJ1-2, the V gene TRBV12-3 or TRBV12-4; D not resolved. V lost 3 bases and J lost 5, with 10 bases in between. CDR3 length equals 13 residues. The CDR3 protein is CASSFERGYGYTF. In DNA, the CDR3 is TGTGCCAGCAGTTTTGAGAGAGGGTATGGCTACACCTTC.

This clonotype has only a few counts. The chain is built from TRBV11-3 and TRBJ1-3, with 7 bases matching TRBD1. V was pared by 6 bases and J by 0 bases, with 8 bases of the junction left unmatched. Germline loops: CDR1 SGHNT, CDR2 YENEEA. The CDR3 contains 16 residues. As DNA, the CDR3 is TGTGCCAGCAGACTGACAGGGATAAGCTCTGGAAACACCATATATTTT. This sequence encodes CASRLTGISSGNTIYF. Using reference TRBV11-3 and TRBJ1-3 for the parts outside the CDR3, the full variable domain is EAGVVQSPRYKIIEKKQPVAFWCNPISGHNTLYWYLQNLGQGPELLIRYENEEAVDDSQLPKDRFSAERLKGVDSTLKIQPAELGDSAVYLCASRLTGISSGNTIYFGEGSWLTVV.

This clonotype was observed many times. V and J are TRBV5-1 and TRBJ2-7; D gene uncertain. The CDR3 is made up of 14 amino acids. V was clipped by 0 bases and J by 2 bases, with 9 bases between them. Germline V CDR1 and CDR2: SGHRS, YFSETQ. CDR3 in amino acids: CASSLASGAYEQYF. The CDR3 DNA reads TGCGCCAGCAGCTTGGCCTCAGGAGCCTACGAGCAGTACTTC.

This clonotype has at least ten counts. Written as DNA, the CDR3 is TGTGCCAGCAGTGATGGCAGGGGGAACACTGAAGCTTTCTTT. Translated, it gives CASSDGRGNTEAFF. The chain is built from TRBV2 and TRBJ1-1; maybe TRBD1 (6 bases). Per germline, CDR1 SNHLY and CDR2 FYNNEI. CDR3 length: 14 amino acids. V was shortened by 3 bases and J by 1 base, with 9 bases between the two germline ends.

This clonotype has a count of ten or more. V gene TRBV20-1 combines with J gene TRBJ2-7, with D unclear. V was shortened by 3 bases and J by 4 bases, with 7 bases between the two germline ends. The germline V gene has CDR1 DFQATT and CDR2 SNEGSKA (reference sequence). This CDR3 has 11 residues. CDR3 residues: CSASSAYEQYF. As DNA, the CDR3 is TGCAGTGCTAGCTCGGCGTACGAGCAGTACTTC.

This clonotype was recorded at least ten times. J is TRBJ1-1 and V is TRBV30; the D is unclear. Looked up from germline, CDR1 is GTSNPN and CDR2 is SVGIG (reference sequence). The CDR3 runs to 15 residues. Trimming took off 3 bases at V and 1 base at J, with 15 bases between the two ends. CDR3: CAWRARGGGNTEAFF. The CDR3 DNA is TGTGCCTGGAGGGCTCGAGGCGGCGGGAACACTGAAGCTTTCTTT.

This clonotype was seen more than once but under ten times. The CDR3 loop reads CASSRDWGNSPLHF. CDR3 DNA sequence: TGTGCCAGCAGTCGGGATTGGGGGAATTCACCCCTCCACTTT. The chain carries TRBV5-6 and TRBJ1-6, with D perhaps TRBD1 (5 bases). V lost 5 bases and J 7 bases, leaving 13 bases between the germline ends. CDR1 SGHDT and CDR2 YYEEEE come from the germline V gene. The CDR3 is made up of 14 amino acids.

This clonotype was picked up many times. This CDR3 reads CASSSRLRGEQFF. For the CDR3, the DNA is TGTGCCAGCAGCTCCCGATTAAGAGGTGAGCAGTTCTTC. The gene calls are TRBV13 and TRBJ2-1; D is uncertain. Trimming took off 4 bases at V and 9 bases at J, with 13 bases between the two ends. Germline loops: CDR1 PRHDT, CDR2 FYEKMQ (reference sequence). The CDR3 covers 13 residues.

This clonotype occurred many times. V gene TRBV19 combines with J gene TRBJ2-5, with TRBD2 matching 7 bases. CDR3 length equals 16 residues. Germline V gene data show CDR1 as LNHDA and CDR2 as SQIVND (reference sequence). The V gene end was trimmed by 5 bases and the J gene end by 2 bases; junction bases not matched to a gene: 11. The CDR3 DNA follows: TGTGCCAGTAGTCCTTTTGTTTCGCGGGAGCAAGAGACCCAGTACTTC. Residues: CASSPFVSREQETQYF. The whole variable domain, filled in from reference TRBV19 and TRBJ2-5, reads DGGITQSPKYLFRKEGQNVTLSCEQNLNHDAMYWYRQDPGQGLRLIYYSQIVNDFQKGDIAEGYSVSREKKESFPLTVTSAQKNPTAFYLCASSPFVSREQETQYFGPGTRLLVL.

This clonotype was observed at least ten times. This chain links TRBV2 with TRBJ2-3; no clear D. This CDR3 has 16 residues. Deletions cut 8 bases from V and 2 bases from J, with 20 bases between. CDR1 SNHLY and CDR2 FYNNEI come from the germline V gene. The CDR3 region has the DNA TGTGCCAGCCACTCCGGGTTTGGCGATTACACAGATACGCAGTATTTT. Residues: CASHSGFGDYTDTQYF.

V is TRBV2 and J is TRBJ1-4; unclear D gene. V was cut by 7 bases and J by 8 bases, with 20 bases left in between. CDR1 and CDR2 from the germline V gene are SNHLY and FYNNEI. CDR3 length: 15 amino acids. The CDR3 here is CASTRAGSLREKLFF. The CDR3 bases are TGTGCCAGCACGAGGGCGGGATCTTTGAGGGAAAAACTGTTTTTT.

In its sample, this clonotype was seen many times. The chain is built from TRBV19 and TRBJ2-3, with a weak D call TRBD2 (6 bases). Germline values: CDR1 LNHDA, CDR2 SQIVND (reference sequence). The V gene lost 9 bases and the J gene lost 6 bases, with 13 bases spanning the gap. The CDR3 sequence is 12 residues long. The CDR3 protein is CASAGGPDTQYF. The CDR3 DNA is TGTGCCAGCGCCGGGGGACCCGATACGCAGTATTTT.

The chain recombines TRBV6-1 with TRBJ2-7, with 8 nucleotides matching TRBD2. The CDR3 loop spans 14 amino acids. V was pared by 6 bases and J by 3 bases, with 7 bases of the junction left unmatched. Germline assignment: CDR1 MNHNS and CDR2 SASEGT. CDR3 bases: TGTGCCAGCAGAAAAGCGGGAGTAGGCTACGAGCAGTACTTC. Protein: CASRKAGVGYEQYF.

This clonotype was detected a few times. CDR3 residues: CASRPGLNSYNEQFF. The CDR3 DNA is TGTGCCAGCAGACCAGGACTAAACTCCTACAATGAGCAGTTCTTC. V usage is TRBV6-1 and J usage is TRBJ2-1; D might be TRBD2 (6 bases). Looked up from germline, CDR1 is MNHNS and CDR2 is SASEGT. This CDR3 contains 15 residues. Trimming pared 6 bases from V and 0 bases from J, leaving 12 bases between.

The sample holds many counts of this clonotype. CDR3 sequence: CASSFSGAPTDTQYF. The DNA for the CDR3 is TGTGCCAGCAGTTTTAGCGGGGCCCCCACAGATACGCAGTATTTT. The chain employs TRBV28 and TRBJ2-3; TRBD2 agrees at 8 bases. The CDR3 has 15 residues. Germline CDR1 MDHEN, CDR2 SYDVKM. V trimming: 3 bases; J trimming: 2 bases; junction bases outside the gene matches: 4. Filled out from reference TRBV28 and TRBJ2-3, the complete variable domain reads DVKVTQSSRYLVKRTGEKVFLECVQDMDHENMFWYRQDPGLGLRLIYFSYDVKMKEKGDIPEGYSVSREKKERFSLILESASTNQTSMYLCASSFSGAPTDTQYFGPGTRLTVL.

This clonotype occurred a few times. The chain has TRBV29-1 and TRBJ2-3; no clear D. The germline V gene has CDR1 SQVTM and CDR2 ANQGSEA. The V end lost 4 bases, the J end lost 5 bases, and 16 bases lay between the germline ends. This CDR3 has 14 residues. This CDR3 reads CSVVDPALGDTQYF. CDR3 in DNA: TGCAGCGTTGTCGACCCGGCTTTAGGAGATACGCAGTATTTT.

This clonotype was recorded at least ten times. This chain connects TRBV4-1 to TRBJ1-2, with 9 bases lining up with TRBD1. This CDR3 spans 14 amino acids. Germline lookup yields CDR1 MGHRA and CDR2 YSYEKL. V shed 1 base and J 3 bases; nucleotides not matched to a gene: 0. The CDR3, as DNA: TGCGCCAGCAGCCAAGGGACAGGGGACTATGGCTACACCTTC. This encodes CASSQGTGDYGYTF.

In its sample, this clonotype was seen many times. The chain uses TRBV6-6 and TRBJ2-3; D is possibly TRBD2 (6 bases). The CDR3 spans 15 residues. Germline loops: CDR1 MNHNY, CDR2 SVGAGI (reference sequence). Trimming removed 2 bases at V and 1 base at J, with 10 bases between. The CDR3 DNA follows: TGTGCCAGCAGTTACCGGGCTAGCGGCACAGATACGCAGTATTTT. The encoded protein is CASSYRASGTDTQYF.

V is TRBV30 and J is TRBJ2-5; possibly TRBD1 for D (8 bases). Germline CDR1 reads GTSNPN; CDR2 reads SVGIG (reference sequence). The CDR3 covers 14 residues. The V and J ends lost 2 bases and 5 bases respectively, with 15 bases between them. This CDR3 is CAWSPGQGGETQYF. In nucleotides, the CDR3 is TGTGCCTGGAGTCCCGGACAGGGAGGGGAGACCCAGTACTTC.

Only a few counts were recorded for this clonotype. The V gene is TRBV2, the J gene TRBJ2-4, with D possibly being TRBD2 (6 bases). Germline lookup yields CDR1 SNHLY and CDR2 FYNNEI. The V gene lost 6 bases and the J gene lost 1 base, with 13 bases spanning the gap. The CDR3 sequence is 15 residues long. The CDR3 DNA sequence: TGTGCCAGCAGGGGACCCGGAGGGGCCAAAAACATTCAGTACTTC. It specifies CASRGPGGAKNIQYF. The full variable domain, its missing parts supplied by reference TRBV2 and TRBJ2-4, is EPEVTQTPSHQVTQMGQEVILRCVPISNHLYFYWYRQILGQKVEFLVSFYNNEISEKSEIFDDQFSVERPDGSNFTLKIRSTKLEDSAMYFCASRGPGGAKNIQYFGAGTRLSVL.

V is TRBV11-1 and J is TRBJ1-5; D gene unclear. V was clipped by 5 bases and J by 6 bases, with 20 bases between them. The CDR3 is made up of 16 amino acids. Per germline, CDR1 SGHAT and CDR2 FQDESV (reference sequence). CDR3 coding DNA: TGTGCCAGCAGCCTCAAGCCGATGGCCGCGGGTCAGCCCCAGCATTTT. Amino acid sequence: CASSLKPMAAGQPQHF.

This clonotype was recorded many times. The chain joins TRBV12-3 or TRBV12-4 to TRBJ2-1; 8 bases map to TRBD2. J gave up 6 bases and V 5 bases, and 9 bases lay outside the gene matches. This CDR3 region has 15 residues. The CDR3 DNA sequence: TGTGCCAGCAGTACTTTAGCGGGGTTAGCCAATGAGCAGTTCTTC. It specifies CASSTLAGLANEQFF.

This clonotype was counted at least ten times. This rearrangement joins TRBV19 to TRBJ1-1; D might be TRBD1 (5 bases). V lost 1 base and J 1 base, leaving 16 bases between the germline ends. There are 17 residues in the CDR3. Germline V CDR1 and CDR2: LNHDA, SQIVND (reference sequence). The chain's CDR3 is CASSIALGFGTNTEAFF. The DNA for the CDR3 is TGTGCCAGTAGTATAGCCCTGGGCTTCGGGACGAACACTGAAGCTTTCTTT.

This clonotype showed up many times. The chain has TRBV5-1 and TRBJ2-2; D is uncertain. Germline CDR1 and CDR2: SGHRS and YFSETQ. With 4 bases removed from V and 4 bases from J, the gap between germline ends came to 8 bases. This CDR3 comprises 13 residues. CDR3 loop: CASSEASTGELFF. DNA of the CDR3: TGCGCCAGCAGCGAGGCTAGCACCGGGGAGCTGTTTTTT.

This clonotype was seen many times. The CDR3 nucleotides are TGTGCCTGGAGTATCACAGGGGGCTACGAGCAGTACTTC. Translation: CAWSITGGYEQYF. The chain joins TRBV30 to TRBJ2-7; 8 positions match TRBD1. Trimming removed 2 bases from V and 3 bases from J; junction bases left unmatched: 3. Germline CDR1 is GTSNPN and CDR2 is SVGIG (reference sequence). The CDR3 runs to 13 residues.

This clonotype was seen ten or more times. The rearrangement joins TRBV30 to TRBJ2-1; maybe TRBD2 (6 bases). The ends were cut back, 5 bases at V and 2 bases at J, with 13 bases in the middle. The CDR3 sequence is 14 residues long. Per germline, CDR1 GTSNPN and CDR2 SVGIG (reference sequence). The CDR3 region is CAWGDFVPYNEQFF. CDR3 DNA sequence: TGTGCCTGGGGGGACTTCGTCCCCTACAATGAGCAGTTCTTC.